The 2 T cell receptor beta chains reported below all come from one sample, sequenced in a study of CD8 T cells in Susac syndrome. RNA totalling roughly 0.5 to 1 ug underwent reverse transcription with random hexamers. Via MiXCR, TCRdb re-called the immunoSEQ multiplex PCR reads, giving one row per CDR3 protein. The sample records about 430,000 distinct CDR3 sequences, about 85% being singletons. Sequenced input: CD8+ T cells from PBMCs. The origin of the receptors is a human donor with multiple sclerosis.

This chain uses TRBV11-2 with TRBJ1-2; D is perhaps TRBD1 (5 bases). V was shortened by 5 bases and J by 3 bases, with 13 bases between the two germline ends. Germline V CDR1 and CDR2: SGHAT, FQNNGV. CDR3 size: 14 residues. CDR3 DNA sequence: TGTGCCAGCAGCACCCCCGGGACTGACTATGGCTACACCTTC. Translation: CASSTPGTDYGYTF.

CDR3 sequence: CASTLLESYGYTF. The DNA of the CDR3 is TGTGCCAGCACCCTTCTCGAGAGCTATGGCTACACCTTC. The V call is TRBV5-6, the J call TRBJ1-2; D uncertain. The CDR3 sequence is 13 residues long. The ends were cut back, 6 bases at V and 4 bases at J, with 13 bases in the middle. Per the germline V gene, CDR1 is SGHDT and CDR2 is YYEEEE.